This passage covers 10 T cell receptor beta chains from one sample sequenced in a study of blood T cell repertoires in COVID-19. Using immunoSEQ multiplex PCR, the repertoire was profiled, and TCRdb retains in-frame clones only, with some absent. The profile shows around 250,000 clones, approximately 85% of them singletons. Sequencing was performed on PBMCs or T cells enriched from blood (not recorded which). The receptor set was obtained from a woman aged 50 to 65 who had recovered from COVID-19.

The V and J genes are TRBV5-6 and TRBJ1-1; D is uncertain. This CDR3 has 13 residues. Germline V lookup: CDR1 SGHDT, CDR2 YYEEEE. V lost 3 bases and J 0 bases, leaving 6 bases between the germline ends. The CDR3 reads CASSSNLNTEAFF. The CDR3 DNA reads TGTGCCAGCAGCTCCAATCTGAACACTGAAGCTTTCTTT.

This chain connects TRBV28 to TRBJ1-2; no reliable D call. V lost 1 base and J 8 bases, leaving 14 bases between the germline ends. Germline CDR1 MDHEN, CDR2 SYDVKM. CDR3 length equals 14 residues. CDR3 sequence reads: CASSLSWRAEGYTF. The CDR3 region has the DNA TGTGCCAGCAGTTTATCGTGGCGGGCGGAAGGCTACACCTTC.

This chain connects TRBV7-2 to TRBJ1-4; D is uncertain. V was cut by 2 bases and J by 0 bases, with 4 bases left in between. The germline gives CDR1 SGHTA, CDR2 FQGNSA. CDR3 size: 14 residues. CDR3 sequence (DNA): TGTGCCAGCAGCTTAAGAGCAACTAATGAAAAACTGTTTTTT. It is translated as CASSLRATNEKLFF. The variable domain in full, with the rest retrieved from reference TRBV7-2 and TRBJ1-4, is GAGVSQSPSNKVTEKGKDVELRCDPISGHTALYWYRQSLGQGLEFLIYFQGNSAPDKSGLPSDRFSAERTGGSVSTLTIQRTQQEDSAVYLCASSLRATNEKLFFGSGTQLSVL.

The chain couples TRBV5-1 to TRBJ2-7; D call uncertain. There are 15 residues in the CDR3. From germline, CDR1 is SGHRS and CDR2 YFSETQ. The germline V and J ends were trimmed by 0 bases and 6 bases, with 16 bases remaining between them. CDR3 sequence reads: CASSLAQLAFGEQYF. The CDR3 DNA is TGCGCCAGCAGCTTGGCCCAGTTGGCTTTTGGCGAGCAGTACTTC.

This clone was seen just once. This CDR3 reads CASSLEPGVGKLFF. The CDR3 DNA reads TGCGCCAGCAGCTTGGAACCCGGGGTCGGAAAACTGTTTTTT. The chain uses TRBV5-1 and TRBJ1-4; D not resolved. V dropped 0 bases and J dropped 10 bases, with 13 bases sitting between them. The CDR3 consists of 14 residues. Germline CDR1 reads SGHRS; CDR2 reads YFSETQ.

The chain couples TRBV5-1 to TRBJ1-1; 9 positions agree with TRBD1. V lost 0 bases, J lost 7 bases, and 7 bases stayed unmatched. Germline V gene data show CDR1 as SGHRS and CDR2 as YFSETQ. CDR3 length: 15 amino acids. The CDR3 loop reads CASSLARQGDHEAFF. The CDR3 nucleotides are TGCGCCAGCAGCTTGGCGAGACAGGGGGACCATGAAGCTTTCTTT. The entire variable domain, with the rest obtained from reference TRBV5-1 and TRBJ1-1, is as follows: KAGVTQTPRYLIKTRGQQVTLSCSPISGHRSVSWYQQTPGQGLQFLFEYFSETQRNKGNFPGRFSGRQFSNSRSEMNVSTLELGDSALYLCASSLARQGDHEAFFGQGTRLTVV.

V is TRBV29-1 and J is TRBJ1-2; TRBD1 matches at 8 bases. The germline V gene has CDR1 SQVTM and CDR2 ANQGSEA. Trimming took 6 bases from V and 0 from J; bases not matched to a gene: 6. This CDR3 is built from 14 residues. For the CDR3, the DNA is TGCAGCGTGCCAGGACAGGGCGCTAACTATGGCTACACCTTC. Its protein product is CSVPGQGANYGYTF.

V is TRBV4-2 and J is TRBJ2-7; D may be TRBD2 (6 bases). Germline CDR1 LGHNA, CDR2 YNFKEQ. The V gene lost 0 bases and the J gene lost 3 bases, with 15 bases spanning the gap. The CDR3 is 16 amino acids. CDR3 protein: CASSQDGVGGDYEQYF. As DNA, the CDR3 is TGTGCCAGCAGCCAAGATGGGGTTGGAGGGGACTACGAGCAGTACTTC.

V gene TRBV5-1 combines with J gene TRBJ2-5, with TRBD2 as a possible D gene (5 bases). V lost 4 bases and J lost 2, with 15 bases in between. The CDR3 consists of 15 residues. Looked up from germline, CDR1 is SGHRS and CDR2 is YFSETQ. CDR3 nucleotides: TGCGCCAGCAGCGTAGAACTAGGTTCTCAAGAGACCCAGTACTTC. Translated: CASSVELGSQETQYF.

The CDR3 bases are TGCGCCAGCAGCCAAGATCAACGCAGGAACACTGAAGCTTTCTTT. Translated, it gives CASSQDQRRNTEAFF. This sequence joins TRBV4-1 and TRBJ1-1, with D hard to call. The length of the CDR3 is 15 residues. CDR1 is MGHRA, CDR2 YSYEKL, per germline. The V and J ends lost 0 bases and 1 base respectively, with 9 bases between them.